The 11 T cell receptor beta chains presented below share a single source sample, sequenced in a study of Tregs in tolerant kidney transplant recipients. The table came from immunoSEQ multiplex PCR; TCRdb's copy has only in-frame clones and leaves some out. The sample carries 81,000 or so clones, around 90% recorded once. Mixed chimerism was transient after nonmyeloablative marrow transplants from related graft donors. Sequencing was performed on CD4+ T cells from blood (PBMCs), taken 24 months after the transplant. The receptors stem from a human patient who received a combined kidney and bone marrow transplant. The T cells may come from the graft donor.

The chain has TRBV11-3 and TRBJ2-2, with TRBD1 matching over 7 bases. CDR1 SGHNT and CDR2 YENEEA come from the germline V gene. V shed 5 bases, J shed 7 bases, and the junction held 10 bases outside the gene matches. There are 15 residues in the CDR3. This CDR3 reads CASSQLRGQIGELFF. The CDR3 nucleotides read TGTGCCAGCAGCCAACTGAGGGGGCAGATCGGGGAGCTGTTTTTT.

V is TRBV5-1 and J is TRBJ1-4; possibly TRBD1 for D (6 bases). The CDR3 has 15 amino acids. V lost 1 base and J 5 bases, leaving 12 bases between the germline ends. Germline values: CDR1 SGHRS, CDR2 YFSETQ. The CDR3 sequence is CASSLLNRENEKLFF. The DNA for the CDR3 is TGCGCCAGCAGCTTGTTGAACAGGGAAAATGAAAAACTGTTTTTT.

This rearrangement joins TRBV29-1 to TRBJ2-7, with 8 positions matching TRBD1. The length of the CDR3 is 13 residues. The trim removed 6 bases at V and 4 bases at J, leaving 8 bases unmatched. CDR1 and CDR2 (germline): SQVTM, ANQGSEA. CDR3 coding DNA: TGCAGCGTAAGTTACAGGGGGAGTTACGAGCAGTACTTC. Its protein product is CSVSYRGSYEQYF.

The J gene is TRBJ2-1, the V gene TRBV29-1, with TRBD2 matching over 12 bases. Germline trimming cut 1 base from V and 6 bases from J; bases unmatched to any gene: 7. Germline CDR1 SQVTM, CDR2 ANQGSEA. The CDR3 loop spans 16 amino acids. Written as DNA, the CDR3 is TGCAGCGTTGAAGTACTAGCGGGAGGTCTCAGCAATGAGCAGTTCTTC. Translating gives CSVEVLAGGLSNEQFF.

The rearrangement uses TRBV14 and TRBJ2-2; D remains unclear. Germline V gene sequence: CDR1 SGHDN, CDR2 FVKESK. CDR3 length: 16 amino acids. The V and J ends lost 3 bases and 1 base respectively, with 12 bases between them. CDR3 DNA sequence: TGTGCCAGCAGCCACCACCTCCCGGGGAACACCGGGGAGCTGTTTTTT. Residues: CASSHHLPGNTGELFF.

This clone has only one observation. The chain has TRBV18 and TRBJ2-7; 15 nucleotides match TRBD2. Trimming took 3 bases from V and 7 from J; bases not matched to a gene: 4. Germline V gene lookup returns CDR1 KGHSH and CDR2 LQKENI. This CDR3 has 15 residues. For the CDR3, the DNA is TGTGCCAGCTCACCTCGGACTAGCGGGAGGGAAGAGCAGTACTTC. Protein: CASSPRTSGREEQYF.

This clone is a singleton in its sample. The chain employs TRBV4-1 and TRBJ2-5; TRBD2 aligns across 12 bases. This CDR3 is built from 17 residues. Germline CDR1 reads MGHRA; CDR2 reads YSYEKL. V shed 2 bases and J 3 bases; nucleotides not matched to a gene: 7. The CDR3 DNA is TGCGCCAGCAGCCAAAGCCCTAGCGGGGGGGTAAAAGAGACCCAGTACTTC. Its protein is CASSQSPSGGVKETQYF.

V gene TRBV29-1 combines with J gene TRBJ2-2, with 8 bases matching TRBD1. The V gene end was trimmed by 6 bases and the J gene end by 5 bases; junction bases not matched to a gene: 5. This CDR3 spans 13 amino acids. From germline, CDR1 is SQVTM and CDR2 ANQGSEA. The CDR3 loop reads CSVDRGGTGELFF. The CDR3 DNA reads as TGCAGCGTAGACAGGGGAGGTACCGGGGAGCTGTTTTTT.

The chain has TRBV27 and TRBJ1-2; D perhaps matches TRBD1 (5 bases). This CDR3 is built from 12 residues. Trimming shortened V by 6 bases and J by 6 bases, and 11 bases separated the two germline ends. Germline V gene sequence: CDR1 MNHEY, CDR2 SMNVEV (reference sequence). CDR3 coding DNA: TGTGCCAGCAGGCAGGCGGGGGATGGCTACACCTTC. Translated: CASRQAGDGYTF.

The CDR3 nucleotides read TGTGCCAGCAGCCAAGAGAGCCTATTAGCGGGAGGACTCTACGAGCAGTACTTC. It specifies CASSQESLLAGGLYEQYF. The gene calls are TRBV4-2 and TRBJ2-7, with 10 nucleotides matching TRBD2. This CDR3 is 18 amino acids long. V trimming: 0 bases; J trimming: 3 bases; junction bases outside the gene matches: 11. Germline-derived CDR1 and CDR2 are LGHNA and YNFKEQ.

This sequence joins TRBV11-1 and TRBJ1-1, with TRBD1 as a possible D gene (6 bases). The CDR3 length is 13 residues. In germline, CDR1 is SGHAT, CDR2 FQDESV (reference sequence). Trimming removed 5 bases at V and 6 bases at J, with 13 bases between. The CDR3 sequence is CASSPPPGAEAFF. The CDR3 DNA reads TGTGCCAGCAGCCCTCCGCCAGGGGCTGAAGCTTTCTTT.